This T cell receptor beta chain derives from a study of Ad26.COV2.S vaccination and SARS-CoV-2 variants. The overall study: COV1001, an Ad26.COV2.S trial, supplied this vaccine-arm donor.

Libraries were prepared by immunoSEQ multiplex PCR; TCRdb keeps only in-frame clonotypes and omits some of them. This table holds roughly 510,000 clones, roughly 85% found once. Study-level results: From the TCR breadth and depth analyses, total T cell responses may have been underestimated. Measurement of non-spike TCR breadth gave similar results in vaccine and placebo recipients.

Treatment reported: 15 to 20 received Ad26.COV2.S at low or high dose, single or two shots; about 5 received placebo; per-sample allocation not given. Sampling happened 63 days after the first vaccine or placebo injection. Donation came from an adult in Boston who was aged 18-55 years. As concerns this clone: The antigen is unknown.

This clonotype was obtained from a person aged 18-65 years who received the Ad26.COV2.S COVID-19 vaccine or a placebo. The material was peripheral blood, obtained in a trial of Ad26.COV2.S vaccine versus placebo.

CDR3 DNA sequence: TGTGCCAGCAGTTTAACAAGCGAACAGTTCTTC. Protein sequence: CASSLTSEQFF. V usage is TRBV28 and J usage is TRBJ2-1; D ambiguous. Trimming pared 2 bases from V and 13 bases from J, leaving 9 bases between. Per germline, CDR1 MDHEN and CDR2 SYDVKM. The CDR3 totals 11 residues. The whole variable domain, filled in from reference TRBV28 and TRBJ2-1, reads DVKVTQSSRYLVKRTGEKVFLECVQDMDHENMFWYRQDPGLGLRLIYFSYDVKMKEKGDIPEGYSVSREKKERFSLILESASTNQTSMYLCASSLTSEQFFGPGTRLTVL.